These 25 T cell receptor beta chains came from one sample sequenced in a study of blood T cell repertoires in COVID-19. Measured with immunoSEQ multiplex PCR; TCRdb has only the in-frame clones, and not every one. In the table there are about 180,000 clones, about 91% of which are singletons. Sequenced material: peripheral blood. These receptors were collected from a young woman with acute or convalescent COVID-19.

The chain links TRBV4-1 to TRBJ2-3; D might be TRBD2 (5 bases). The V end lost 1 base, the J end lost 4 bases, and 12 bases lay between the germline ends. Germline CDR1 and CDR2: MGHRA and YSYEKL. The CDR3 loop spans 15 amino acids. Here the CDR3 reads CASSQATFGADTQYF. The CDR3 bases are TGCGCCAGCAGCCAAGCCACATTCGGGGCAGATACGCAGTATTTT.

Of note for this clone: Relative to the germline gene, one junction end is altered; a read error may explain this. The chain employs TRBV2 and TRBJ2-1; 8 bases match TRBD2. Germline V gene lookup returns CDR1 SNHLY and CDR2 FYNNEI. The CDR3 extends over 11 amino acids. The CDR3 region is CASSEGLVAIF. The CDR3 nucleotides are TGTGCCAGCAGTGAGGGACTAGTTGCGATCTTC.

The chain is built from TRBV29-1 and TRBJ2-7, with a possible D match to TRBD2 (6 bases). Germline values: CDR1 SQVTM, CDR2 ANQGSEA. V lost 4 bases to trimming and J lost 5 bases, with 12 bases between them. CDR3 length equals 12 residues. As DNA, the CDR3 is TGCAGCGTTGCGGGAGTTTCGAACGAGCAGTACTTC. Translation: CSVAGVSNEQYF.

V and J are TRBV6-6 and TRBJ2-2, with D possibly matching TRBD1 (6 bases). In germline, CDR1 is MNHNY, CDR2 SVGAGI (reference sequence). The CDR3 spans 16 residues. V lost 6 bases and J 0 bases, leaving 14 bases between the germline ends. This CDR3 reads CASRPHRAANTGELFF. In DNA, the CDR3 is TGTGCCAGCAGGCCACACAGGGCCGCGAACACCGGGGAGCTGTTTTTT.

The chain's CDR3 is CASSLSIAGDEQYF. In DNA, the CDR3 is TGCGCCAGCAGCTTGTCCATAGCGGGGGACGAGCAGTACTTC. This chain joins TRBV5-1 and TRBJ2-7; 9 bases are a match to TRBD2. The CDR3 length is 14 residues. CDR1 and CDR2 from the germline V gene are SGHRS and YFSETQ. After removal of 1 base from V and 5 bases from J, the junction contained 4 bases not matched to a gene.

The V call is TRBV28, the J call TRBJ1-4; D not certain. The ends were cut back, 3 bases at V and 11 bases at J, with 16 bases in the middle. CDR1 and CDR2 from the germline V gene are MDHEN and SYDVKM. This CDR3 has 14 amino acids. The CDR3 protein is CASSFAGTGVKLFF. DNA of the CDR3: TGTGCCAGCAGTTTCGCGGGAACTGGGGTCAAACTGTTTTTT.

The gene calls are TRBV5-1 and TRBJ2-1, with D perhaps matching TRBD2 (5 bases). From germline, CDR1 is SGHRS and CDR2 YFSETQ. The CDR3 has 16 residues. The V and J ends lost 0 bases and 0 bases respectively, with 10 bases between them. CDR3 sequence: CASSLVARSSYNEQFF. In nucleotides, the CDR3 is TGCGCCAGCAGCTTGGTAGCGAGAAGCTCCTACAATGAGCAGTTCTTC.

The sample holds one count of this clone. The chain joins TRBV6-5 to TRBJ1-5, with D possibly matching TRBD1 (5 bases). V lost 3 bases, J lost 7 bases, and 13 bases lay in between. The germline V gene encodes CDR1 MNHEY and CDR2 SVGAGI. The CDR3 spans 14 residues. The CDR3 DNA is TGTGCCAGCAGTTATTCCAGGGCGGACCAGCCCCAGCATTTT. Residues: CASSYSRADQPQHF.

About this clone itself: The junction shows a germline mismatch at one end, possibly a read error. J is TRBJ2-5 and V is TRBV7-7; tentative D call: TRBD1 (5 bases). This CDR3 region has 13 residues. In germline, CDR1 is SSHAT, CDR2 FNYEAQ (reference sequence). CDR3 residues: CASSQDNQETQYF. The CDR3 DNA is TGTGCTAGCAGCCAGGACAACCAAGAGACCCAGTACTTC.

The V call is TRBV28, the J call TRBJ2-3, with TRBD2 matching 7 bases. The V gene's germline CDR1 is MDHEN and CDR2 SYDVKM. The CDR3 is 13 amino acids. J lost 5 bases, V lost 8 bases, and 7 bases had no gene match. CDR3 coding DNA: TGTGCCAGCTGGGCGGGAGAGGAAGATACGCAGTATTTT. Translation gives CASWAGEEDTQYF.

This sequence joins TRBV6-5 and TRBJ2-2, with D perhaps matching TRBD1 (6 bases). Germline V gene lookup returns CDR1 MNHEY and CDR2 SVGAGI. V dropped 6 bases and J dropped 8 bases, with 13 bases sitting between them. There are 13 residues in the CDR3. The CDR3 DNA is TGTGCCAGCAGAGCTGGGGGCGAGGGGGAGCTGTTTTTT. Its translation is CASRAGGEGELFF.

This sequence joins TRBV9 and TRBJ2-2; D gene unclear. Germline CDR1 is SGDLS and CDR2 is YYNGEE. V was trimmed by 4 bases and J by 7 bases, leaving 8 bases between them. The length of the CDR3 is 12 residues. CDR3 nucleotide sequence: TGTGCCAGCAGCCCGGGTGGCGGGGAGCTGTTTTTT. Amino acids: CASSPGGGELFF.

This clone showed up just once. The chain is built from TRBV27 and TRBJ2-7; 15 nucleotides line up with TRBD2. This CDR3 spans 17 amino acids. V dropped 7 bases and J dropped 0; count of bases not matched to a gene: 7. Germline values: CDR1 MNHEY, CDR2 SMNVEV (reference sequence). The CDR3, as DNA: TGTGCCAGCACTACCGGGACTAGCGGGGGGAGCTCCTACGAGCAGTACTTC. It is translated as CASTTGTSGGSSYEQYF.

This chain links TRBV2 with TRBJ2-6; D remains ambiguous. Germline values: CDR1 SNHLY, CDR2 FYNNEI. Trimming shortened V by 7 bases and J by 0 bases, and 19 bases separated the two germline ends. This CDR3 is built from 18 residues. In DNA, the CDR3 is TGTGCCAGCACCCAAAACTACTTTCAAAGCTCTGGGGCCAACGTCCTGACTTTC. This sequence encodes CASTQNYFQSSGANVLTF.

The rearrangement joins TRBV4-1 to TRBJ2-2; the D gene is possibly TRBD1 (6 bases). CDR3 length: 15 residues. CDR1 MGHRA and CDR2 YSYEKL come from the germline V gene. V lost 4 bases, J lost 6 bases, and 15 bases lay in between. CDR3 residues: CASSLSGVPAGELFF. The DNA of the CDR3 is TGCGCCAGCAGCCTATCAGGGGTTCCTGCCGGGGAGCTGTTTTTT.

The chain is built from TRBV11-2 and TRBJ2-7; 11 bases agree with TRBD2. Looked up from germline, CDR1 is SGHAT and CDR2 is FQNNGV. V trimming: 3 bases; J trimming: 2 bases; junction bases outside the gene matches: 3. CDR3 length: 15 amino acids. CDR3: CASSFGTSGTYEQYF. CDR3 coding DNA: TGTGCCAGCAGCTTTGGGACTAGCGGAACCTACGAGCAGTACTTC. The whole variable domain, remainder taken from reference TRBV11-2 and TRBJ2-7, is EAGVAQSPRYKIIEKRQSVAFWCNPISGHATLYWYQQILGQGPKLLIQFQNNGVVDDSQLPKDRFSAERLKGVDSTLKIQPAKLEDSAVYLCASSFGTSGTYEQYFGPGTRLTVT.

The chain uses TRBV7-9 and TRBJ2-3; D is ambiguous. CDR1 is SEHNR, CDR2 FQNEAQ, per germline (reference sequence). The CDR3 spans 15 residues. Deletions cut 5 bases from V and 0 bases from J, with 12 bases between. CDR3 protein: CASSPWSGSTDTQYF. CDR3 sequence (DNA): TGTGCCAGCAGCCCATGGAGTGGGAGCACAGATACGCAGTATTTT.

The CDR3 DNA reads as TGTGCCAGCAGCCCAACAGGTTCTCTCGACAATGAGCAGTTCTTC. As protein: CASSPTGSLDNEQFF. V gene TRBV7-9 combines with J gene TRBJ2-1, with D possibly TRBD1 on 5 matching bases. The germline V and J ends were trimmed by 5 bases and 5 bases, with 16 bases remaining between them. The CDR3 is 15 residues long. Germline V gene lookup returns CDR1 SEHNR and CDR2 FQNEAQ (reference sequence).

Only one count was recorded for this clone. A junction boundary mismatches the germline segment, possibly from a read error. The rearrangement links TRBV7-7 to TRBJ2-1; D is perhaps TRBD2 (5 bases). Germline V gene sequence: CDR1 SSHAT, CDR2 FNYEAQ (reference sequence). The CDR3 loop spans 14 amino acids. CDR3 coding DNA: TGTGCTAGCAGCCAATACGAGGGCCTCGGTGAGCAGTTCTTC. Translation gives CASSQYEGLGEQFF.

The chain carries TRBV6-8 and TRBJ1-4, with 7 bases that match TRBD1. The CDR3 totals 17 residues. Losses at the gene ends were 9 bases for V and 5 bases for J; bases not matched to a gene: 18. From germline, CDR1 is MNHGY and CDR2 SAAAGT. Here the CDR3 DNA reads TGTGCCAGTCTAGGGGGGACCACCGGGACAGAAAATGAAAAACTGTTTTTT. Amino acids: CASLGGTTGTENEKLFF.

V usage is TRBV6-5 and J usage is TRBJ2-7, with 11 positions matching TRBD1. CDR1 is MNHEY, CDR2 SVGAGI, per germline. Losses at the gene ends were 6 bases for V and 7 bases for J; bases not matched to a gene: 8. This CDR3 has 14 residues. The CDR3 is CASSLDRGRLEQYF. The CDR3 DNA follows: TGTGCCAGCAGCCTGGACAGGGGGCGATTGGAGCAGTACTTC.

The chain employs TRBV19 and TRBJ1-1; 10 bases match TRBD1. The CDR3 has 15 amino acids. Germline-derived CDR1 and CDR2 are LNHDA and SQIVND (reference sequence). With 5 bases clipped from V and 5 bases from J, the junction kept 8 bases outside the gene matches. The CDR3 sequence is CASSPDRGLGTEAFF. The CDR3 DNA is TGTGCCAGTAGTCCCGACAGGGGGCTAGGAACTGAAGCTTTCTTT. Full variable domain (outside the CDR3, taken from reference TRBV19 and TRBJ1-1): DGGITQSPKYLFRKEGQNVTLSCEQNLNHDAMYWYRQDPGQGLRLIYYSQIVNDFQKGDIAEGYSVSREKKESFPLTVTSAQKNPTAFYLCASSPDRGLGTEAFFGQGTRLTVV.

The chain uses TRBV19 and TRBJ1-1; D is possibly TRBD1 (5 bases). CDR3 length equals 12 residues. V was cut by 10 bases and J by 11 bases, with 20 bases left in between. CDR1 and CDR2 (germline): LNHDA, SQIVND (reference sequence). The CDR3 DNA reads as TGTGCCACCTCGGACAAAGGGGTACGGGCTTTCTTT. Translation: CATSDKGVRAFF.

The rearrangement uses TRBV3-1 (or the pseudogene TRBV3-2) and TRBJ2-7; no reliable D call. V was shortened by 8 bases and J by 3 bases, with 14 bases between the two germline ends. The CDR3 is 13 residues long. CDR1 is LGHDT, CDR2 YNNKEL, per germline (reference sequence). The CDR3: CASQKSVDYEQYF. The CDR3 DNA reads TGTGCCAGCCAAAAAAGCGTGGACTACGAGCAGTACTTC.

DNA for the CDR3: TGCGCCAGCAGCTTACAGCTAACGAGCTACAATGAGCAGTTCTTC. Translating it yields CASSLQLTSYNEQFF. This chain uses TRBV5-1 with TRBJ2-1; D ambiguous. Germline loops: CDR1 SGHRS, CDR2 YFSETQ. This CDR3 is built from 15 residues. Trimming cost V 2 bases and J 3 bases, with 12 bases left between them.